This TCR beta chain was obtained from a study of vaccination effects on CD4 cells after COVID-19. As for this clone: Antigen specificity is unknown. A read error may produce the germline difference seen at one junction end.

TCRdb's table, derived via immunoSEQ multiplex PCR, lists solely in-frame clones and lacks some. The profile shows 57,000 or so clones, around four fifths of them singletons. Investigators separated out CD4+ T cells once approximately 11 days of culture had passed. Two-dose BNT162b2 or mRNA-1273 vaccination was given to participants. Days 3 and 7 were when half the medium was replaced with IL-2 medium. This TCR derives from a human donor who received a COVID-19 vaccine. The sequencing here drew on CD4+ T cells from PBMCs cultured without peptide, taken after COVID-19 vaccination.

The CDR3 DNA sequence: TGTGCTAGCAGCCAGGGGGGGACTAGCGACTACGAGCAGTACTTC. Its protein product is CASSQGGTSDYEQYF. V gene TRBV7-7 combines with J gene TRBJ2-7; TRBD2 agrees at 10 bases. CDR3 length equals 15 residues. Per the germline V gene, CDR1 is SSHAT and CDR2 is FNYEAQ (reference sequence).